Below are 25 T cell receptor beta chains sequenced from a single sample in a study of CD4 T cells in relation to SARS-CoV-2 and coronaviruses. Clones were sequenced by immunoSEQ multiplex PCR, and TCRdb holds only the in-frame ones, with some missing. The repertoire holds roughly 28,000 clones, with just under 75% as singletons. Unexposed donor CD4+ T cells date from 2011-2018, before the COVID-19 pandemic. After less than 11 days of culture, CD4+ T cells were isolated. Their target antigens are unknown. Sequenced sample: CD4+ T cells from PBMCs, cultured in vitro. The source of these receptors is a human donor in good health.

This clone was counted a few times. The rearrangement joins TRBV6-5 to TRBJ2-2; 8 bases map to TRBD1. V trimming: 7 bases; J trimming: 2 bases; junction bases outside the gene matches: 3. The CDR3 length is 14 residues. CDR1 is MNHEY and CDR2 is SVGAGI in the germline V gene. CDR3 sequence (DNA): TGTGCCAGCAATGGACAGGGCAACACCGGGGAGCTGTTTTTT. Protein: CASNGQGNTGELFF.

The V call is TRBV3-1 (or the pseudogene TRBV3-2), the J call TRBJ2-1; TRBD2 matches at 9 bases. Germline CDR1 is LGHDT and CDR2 is YNNKEL (reference sequence). V lost 0 bases, J lost 4 bases, and 4 bases stayed unmatched. The CDR3 has 16 residues. The CDR3 DNA reads TGTGCCAGCAGCCAAGAGCCTAGCGGGGTTTACAATGAGCAGTTCTTC. Amino acids: CASSQEPSGVYNEQFF.

J is TRBJ2-1 and V is TRBV7-3; D call uncertain. Between the trimmed V and J ends, which lost 5 bases and 6 bases, there was a span of 11 bases. The CDR3 contains 13 residues. Germline CDR1 reads SGHTA; CDR2 reads FQGTGA. As DNA, the CDR3 is TGTGCCAGCAGCCCGATGATAGGCAATGAGCAGTTCTTC. Its protein is CASSPMIGNEQFF.

The rearrangement links TRBV11-2 to TRBJ1-5; D might be TRBD1 (6 bases). CDR3 length: 13 residues. CDR1 is SGHAT, CDR2 FQNNGV, per germline. Trimming removed 5 bases at V and 5 bases at J, with 10 bases between. CDR3 DNA: TGTGCCAGCAGCCGACAGGCTGATCAGCCCCAGCATTTT. Its translation is CASSRQADQPQHF.

This clone has just a few counts. In nucleotides, the CDR3 is TGTGCCTGGAGTGTAAAGGGATACGGGATTCAGCCCCAGCATTTT. It encodes CAWSVKGYGIQPQHF. The V gene is TRBV30, the J gene TRBJ1-5; no firm D call. V dropped 0 bases and J dropped 6 bases, with 15 bases sitting between them. This CDR3 spans 15 amino acids. Germline V gene data show CDR1 as GTSNPN and CDR2 as SVGIG (reference sequence).

The chain carries TRBV7-8 and TRBJ2-5; 7 bases line up with TRBD1. CDR3 length equals 16 residues. Losses at the gene ends were 1 base for V and 4 bases for J; bases not matched to a gene: 9. Germline V gene lookup returns CDR1 SGHVS and CDR2 FQNEAQ. The CDR3 here is CASSLERWDRGETQYF. CDR3 nucleotides: TGTGCCAGCAGCTTAGAGCGATGGGACAGAGGAGAGACCCAGTACTTC.

The chain recombines TRBV4-1 with TRBJ1-4; no reliable D call. The CDR3 loop spans 15 amino acids. The V gene's germline CDR1 is MGHRA and CDR2 YSYEKL. The ends were cut back, 5 bases at V and 6 bases at J, with 16 bases in the middle. The CDR3: CASSDSTLGHEKLFF. The CDR3, as DNA: TGCGCCAGCAGCGACTCAACCCTCGGTCATGAAAAACTGTTTTTT.

The V call is TRBV5-1, the J call TRBJ2-7; no clear D. V was shortened by 4 bases and J by 0 bases, with 11 bases between the two germline ends. CDR1 and CDR2 (germline): SGHRS, YFSETQ. The CDR3 extends over 14 amino acids. DNA of the CDR3: TGCGCCAGCAGCCTGGGCTCAAGCTCCTACGAGCAGTACTTC. Encoded protein: CASSLGSSSYEQYF.

In this sample, this clone turned up a few times. The chain combines TRBV6-5 with TRBJ1-5, with D uncertain. The CDR3 covers 13 residues. The germline CDR1 and CDR2 sequences are MNHEY and SVGAGI. Trimming shortened V by 4 bases and J by 4 bases, and 8 bases separated the two germline ends. CDR3 DNA: TGTGCCAGCAGTTTGACTGCTAATCAGCCCCAGCATTTT. Its protein product is CASSLTANQPQHF.

This clone came up once. The rearrangement joins TRBV5-1 to TRBJ2-3, with TRBD2 matching over 13 bases. Trimming took 6 bases from V and 7 from J; bases not matched to a gene: 8. Germline assignment: CDR1 SGHRS and CDR2 YFSETQ. This CDR3 region has 15 residues. This chain's CDR3 is CASTTLAGGPHTQYF. CDR3 bases: TGCGCCAGCACCACACTAGCGGGAGGGCCACATACGCAGTATTTT.

The chain recombines TRBV7-6 with TRBJ2-3; 9 bases agree with TRBD2. This CDR3 is 15 amino acids long. The germline CDR1 and CDR2 sequences are SGHVS and FNYEAQ. The J segment lost 3 bases and the V segment lost 6 bases, leaving 7 bases of the junction unmatched. The CDR3 nucleotides are TGTGCCAGCAGTCCGGCGGGGGGGCCAACAGATACGCAGTATTTT. Protein product: CASSPAGGPTDTQYF.

This chain links TRBV4-3 with TRBJ2-3; 11 bases match TRBD2. Germline CDR1 LGHNA, CDR2 YSLEER. The CDR3 extends over 19 amino acids. V shed 1 base and J 3 bases; nucleotides not matched to a gene: 12. DNA for the CDR3: TGCGCCAGCAGCCAAGGGTTTTCTAGCGGGAGGCTTAATACAGATACGCAGTATTTT. Translation gives CASSQGFSSGRLNTDTQYF.

The CDR3 loop reads CASSPREGSSYTF. In DNA, the CDR3 is TGTGCCAGCAGCCCCAGGGAAGGGTCGTCGTACACCTTC. The chain is built from TRBV3-1 (or the pseudogene TRBV3-2) and TRBJ1-2, with a weak D call TRBD1 (5 bases). Trimming left V 4 bases short and J 11 bases short, with 17 bases between. This CDR3 spans 13 amino acids. From germline, CDR1 is LGHDT and CDR2 YNNKEL (reference sequence).

V usage is TRBV6-6 and J usage is TRBJ2-6; no firm D call. The V and J ends lost 7 bases and 0 bases respectively, with 10 bases between them. The V gene's germline CDR1 is MNHNY and CDR2 SVGAGI (reference sequence). The CDR3 loop spans 15 amino acids. The CDR3 region has the DNA TGTGCCAGCATCGATAGACCCTCTGGGGCCAACGTCCTGACTTTC. Protein: CASIDRPSGANVLTF.

The rearrangement joins TRBV19 to TRBJ1-2; D is perhaps TRBD1 (6 bases). The CDR3 contains 14 residues. CDR1 is LNHDA, CDR2 SQIVND, per germline (reference sequence). V dropped 5 bases and J dropped 6 bases, with 16 bases sitting between them. CDR3 sequence reads: CASSPIQGYNGYTF. For the CDR3, the DNA is TGTGCCAGTAGTCCAATACAGGGATACAATGGCTACACCTTC. The full variable domain, with the rest looked up from reference TRBV19 and TRBJ1-2, is DGGITQSPKYLFRKEGQNVTLSCEQNLNHDAMYWYRQDPGQGLRLIYYSQIVNDFQKGDIAEGYSVSREKKESFPLTVTSAQKNPTAFYLCASSPIQGYNGYTFGSGTRLTVV.

The chain links TRBV6-2 or TRBV6-3 to TRBJ1-1; maybe TRBD1 (5 bases). The V gene's germline CDR1 is MNHEY and CDR2 SVGEGT. V dropped 0 bases and J dropped 6 bases, with 11 bases sitting between them. The CDR3 is 14 amino acids. CDR3 bases: TGTGCCAGCAGTTACTCGCCAGGGCAGTCTGAAGCTTTCTTT. This encodes CASSYSPGQSEAFF.

The gene calls are TRBV24-1 and TRBJ2-3; D remains ambiguous. The CDR3 covers 12 residues. Trimming took off 4 bases at V and 1 base at J, with 2 bases between the two ends. Per the germline V gene, CDR1 is KGHDR and CDR2 is SFDVKD. The CDR3 nucleotides are TGTGCCACCAGTGACCGCACAGATACGCAGTATTTT. The encoded protein is CATSDRTDTQYF.

The chain carries TRBV4-2 and TRBJ2-2; possible D gene TRBD2, 6 bases. The V gene's germline CDR1 is LGHNA and CDR2 YNFKEQ. The CDR3 has 18 residues. V was clipped by 0 bases and J by 1 base, with 15 bases between them. The CDR3: CASSQDSVGGRNTGELFF. In nucleotides, the CDR3 is TGTGCCAGCAGCCAAGATTCTGTGGGGGGAAGGAACACCGGGGAGCTGTTTTTT.

The chain links TRBV6-5 to TRBJ2-3; D unclear. CDR3 length equals 14 residues. The germline gives CDR1 MNHEY, CDR2 SVGAGI. The V end lost 6 bases, the J end lost 0 bases, and 10 bases lay between the germline ends. CDR3 residues: CASSPLTSTDTQYF. The CDR3, as DNA: TGTGCCAGCAGCCCCCTCACTAGCACAGATACGCAGTATTTT.

The rearrangement links TRBV6-2 or TRBV6-3 to TRBJ1-2; no clear D. V was pared by 6 bases and J by 4 bases, with 18 bases between. The V gene's germline CDR1 is MNHEY and CDR2 SVGEGT. The CDR3 sequence is 15 residues long. The CDR3 bases are TGTGCCAGCAGCTTAAATAGGGTTCCGCGCTATGGCTACACCTTC. As protein: CASSLNRVPRYGYTF.

The sample holds one count of this clone. CDR3: CSASGGNQETQYF. In nucleotides, the CDR3 is TGCAGCGCTAGCGGGGGGAACCAAGAGACCCAGTACTTC. The rearrangement uses TRBV29-1 and TRBJ2-5; 11 bases agree with TRBD2. Per the germline V gene, CDR1 is SQVTM and CDR2 is ANQGSEA. The CDR3 length is 13 residues. J was trimmed by 0 bases and V by 7 bases; bases with no gene match: 1. The variable domain in full, with the rest retrieved from reference TRBV29-1 and TRBJ2-5, is SAVISQKPSRDICQRGTSLTIQCQVDSQVTMMFWYRQQPGQSLTLIATANQGSEATYESGFVIDKFPISRPNLTFSTLTVSNMSPEDSSIYLCSASGGNQETQYFGPGTRLLVL.

The chain links TRBV10-3 to TRBJ1-2, with 9 bases fitting TRBD1. The length of the CDR3 is 12 residues. The V and J ends lost 8 bases and 5 bases, in that order; junction bases with no gene match: 3. CDR1 and CDR2 (germline): ENHRY, SYGVKD. This CDR3 is CAIAGQGYGYTF. As DNA, the CDR3 is TGTGCCATCGCGGGACAGGGTTATGGCTACACCTTC.

This chain joins TRBV19 and TRBJ2-3; maybe TRBD2 (6 bases). Germline CDR1 and CDR2: LNHDA and SQIVND (reference sequence). The length of the CDR3 is 16 residues. V was pared by 6 bases and J by 4 bases, with 20 bases between. Written as DNA, the CDR3 is TGTGCCAGTAGCACCGGACTAACCAGGAGGGCAGATACGCAGTATTTT. Encoded protein: CASSTGLTRRADTQYF. Supplemented by reference TRBV19 and TRBJ2-3, the full variable domain reads DGGITQSPKYLFRKEGQNVTLSCEQNLNHDAMYWYRQDPGQGLRLIYYSQIVNDFQKGDIAEGYSVSREKKESFPLTVTSAQKNPTAFYLCASSTGLTRRADTQYFGPGTRLTVL.

This clone was detected only a few times. The chain employs TRBV6-5 and TRBJ2-7; 8 bases are a match to TRBD1. Trimming at V came to 2 bases and at J to 0 bases, leaving 6 bases not matched to a gene. Germline CDR1 and CDR2: MNHEY and SVGAGI. The CDR3 has 16 amino acids. CDR3 protein: CASSYRPGGASYEQYF. Written as DNA, the CDR3 is TGTGCCAGCAGTTACCGACCAGGGGGCGCCTCCTACGAGCAGTACTTC.

The chain couples TRBV10-3 to TRBJ1-1, with 12 bases that match TRBD1. The CDR3 covers 15 residues. The ends lost 6 bases at V and 0 bases at J; junction bases unmatched: 2. The germline V gene has CDR1 ENHRY and CDR2 SYGVKD. The CDR3 loop reads CAIRGQGAVNTEAFF. The CDR3, as DNA: TGTGCCATCAGGGGACAGGGGGCGGTGAACACTGAAGCTTTCTTT.